This T cell receptor (beta chain) was recovered during a study of T cells in tuberculosis (dated by TCRdb to the late 2010s). In the study overall: The study combined CD1B tetramers and high-throughput TCR immunosequencing to characterize T cells specific for the mycobacterial lipid antigen glucose monomycolate (GMM). IGRA-negative adolescents, IGRA-positive adolescents with latent tuberculosis and adults with active tuberculosis, some 11 per group, were compared in a South African clinical cohort. PBMC from active tuberculosis patients were archived either before standard anti-tuberculosis treatment began or within 7 days of the start of that treatment. Paper-wide results and their limitations: An accuracy of about 90% (AUROC around 0.87) was reached by a classifier using the diverse GMM-specific repertoire, compared with around 70% accuracy when GEM motif frequencies were used. Which clinical samples got chosen depended on the availability of cryopreserved specimens, and the active tuberculosis cases were adults, whereas the controls were adolescents. Shorter CDR3-alpha lengths in active tuberculosis patients partly drove the smaller NN-distances, and the TCR-beta difference was not statistically significant. Active tuberculosis TCR-alpha repertoires showed smaller mean NN-distances to GMM-specific TCRs than IGRA-negative controls, suggesting clonal expansion of these TCRs.

Regarding this clone: Its antigen is currently not known. Base qualities are not provided; no much larger clone lies one nucleotide away.

Read against the paper, the sample's time point label means: new active TB diagnosis, blood taken before or within 7 days of starting treatment. The patients with active tuberculosis were newly diagnosed, HIV-seronegative South African adults aged 18 years or older. Active tuberculosis was confirmed by positive sputum smear microscopy and/or positive M. tuberculosis culture. Immunosequencing was performed on unsorted cryopreserved PBMC and covered around 91,000 T cells per clinical donor on average. Taken from cysteine to phenylalanine, the CDR3 has 16 residues. The kept DNA is CDR3 alone, 48 bases in frame from the first base. The germline V gene yields MDHEN for CDR1 and SYDVKM for CDR2. The junction shows trimming of 4 bases on V and 0 bases on J, plus 15 bases between the germline ends. TCR libraries were generated with the immunoSEQ multiplex PCR assay, using TCR-beta and/or TCR-alpha/delta assays for each sample. The amplified TCR libraries were sequenced using the Illumina high-throughput platform. The published analysis was carried out like this. Clustering and dimensionality reduction relied on pairwise TCRdist distances among GMM-specific receptors from T cells that were either sorted ex vivo or expanded in vitro. Each clinical repertoire received a mean NN-distance score, defined as the average TCRdist to the nearest 10% of tetramer-positive reference sequences. GEM TCR motif frequency was calculated as the fraction of unique TCRs that matched known GEM sequences by V/J usage and CDR3 length. Active tuberculosis was classified by linear discriminant analysis with leave-one-out cross-validation, implemented in scikit-learn. TCRdb holds this immuneACCESS table with in-frame rearrangements only. Some clones are missing; in checked studies, unresolved V genes explain under half, and the rest has no known cause. V and J calls and clone size follow that table, whereas D and trimming were derived from the DNA. Across this sample there are roughly 34,000 clones, with 87% seen only once. Roughly 5.7% of the sample is taken by the ten largest.

The clonotype comes from an adult with tuberculosis. This material consisted of PBMCs, taken at tuberculosis diagnosis. The chain uses TRBV28 and TRBJ1-1; the D gene is possibly TRBD1, with 6 bases matching. The CDR3 is CASSYYLTGLNTEAFF. The nucleotide sequence is given as TGTGCCAGCAGTTACTACTTAACAGGGTTGAACACTGAAGCTTTCTTT. Supplemented by the reference TRBV28 and TRBJ1-1 proteins around the CDR3, the complete variable domain is DVKVTQSSRYLVKRTGEKVFLECVQDMDHENMFWYRQDPGLGLRLIYFSYDVKMKEKGDIPEGYSVSREKKERFSLILESASTNQTSMYLCASSYYLTGLNTEAFFGQGTRLTVV.